The present TCR beta chain was sequenced within a study of early T cells in non-severe SARS-CoV-2 infection. Many counts were recorded for this clonotype. MiXCR was run by TCRdb on the 5' RACE reads, yielding one entry per CDR3 protein. The profile covers about 30,000 distinct CDR3 sequences, with about 6% appearing a single time and approximately 12% taken by the ten largest. From germline, CDR1 is SEHNR and CDR2 FQNEAQ (reference sequence). CDR3 length: 14 amino acids. The trim removed 4 bases at V and 5 bases at J, leaving 6 bases unmatched. The sequence was obtained from an adult who was a healthcare worker with PCR-confirmed SARS-CoV-2 infection or an uninfected control (not recorded which). The V and J genes are TRBV7-9 and TRBJ2-5; 8 positions match TRBD1. Sequenced sample: whole blood. In DNA, the CDR3 is TGTGCCAGCAGCTCTCCGGGACAGGATGAGACCCAGTACTTC. Translated, it gives CASSSPGQDETQYF.